One and the same sample provided the 21 T cell receptor beta chains below, sequenced in a study of cytomegalovirus exposure and HLA in healthy donors. Primers: 60 Vbeta forward and 13 Jbeta reverse. Sequencing was performed with immunoSEQ multiplex PCR; in TCRdb, only in-frame clones are kept and a portion is missing. This table holds under 150,000 clones, around 82% found once. Sequenced: PBMCs. The receptor source for this set is a man aged 45-65 years in good health and CMV-seronegative.

A few counts support this clone. The chain uses TRBV5-1 and TRBJ1-1; 8 bases are shared with TRBD1. This CDR3 has 14 residues. With 3 bases clipped from V and 5 bases from J, the junction kept 6 bases outside the gene matches. Looked up from germline, CDR1 is SGHRS and CDR2 is YFSETQ. In nucleotides, the CDR3 is TGCGCCAGCAGCTCGGACAGGGTATCAACTGAAGCTTTCTTT. Amino acid sequence: CASSSDRVSTEAFF.

A remark on this clone: The sample contains more than one DNA sequence encoding this CDR3. V and J are TRBV5-1 and TRBJ2-2; tentative D call: TRBD1 (5 bases). Germline CDR1 SGHRS, CDR2 YFSETQ. CDR3 length: 16 residues. Trimming shortened V by 0 bases and J by 1 base, and 10 bases separated the two germline ends. The CDR3 spells CASSLEGRVNTGELFF. In DNA form, the CDR3 reads TGCGCCAGCAGCTTGGAAGGCAGGGTGAACACCGGGGAGCTGTTTTTT.

V gene TRBV4-1 combines with J gene TRBJ2-5, with TRBD1 matching 8 bases. V lost 2 bases to trimming and J lost 5 bases; unmatched junction nucleotides: 7. The CDR3 length is 15 residues. Per germline, CDR1 MGHRA and CDR2 YSYEKL. DNA of the CDR3: TGCGCCAGCAGCCAAAGGGACAGGTTGATGGAGACCCAGTACTTC. Its protein is CASSQRDRLMETQYF.

The chain uses TRBV6-4 and TRBJ2-2, with D possibly being TRBD2 (5 bases). The CDR3 consists of 14 residues. The germline V gene has CDR1 MRHNA and CDR2 SNTAGT. Trimming took 7 bases from V and 4 from J, leaving 13 bases between them. CDR3 loop: CASTREGGTGELFF. Written as DNA, the CDR3 is TGTGCCAGCACCCGAGAAGGAGGCACCGGGGAGCTGTTTTTT.

This clone was counted a single time. This sequence joins TRBV2 and TRBJ2-7, with 11 bases lining up with TRBD2. Germline CDR1 and CDR2: SNHLY and FYNNEI. This CDR3 contains 15 residues. J lost 3 bases, V lost 6 bases, and 7 bases had no gene match. CDR3 in amino acids: CASRASGRSNYEQYF. The CDR3 DNA sequence: TGTGCCAGCAGAGCTAGCGGGAGGTCAAACTACGAGCAGTACTTC.

CDR3 coding DNA: TGTGCCAGCAGTTTAGGCCCCGGGGAGCTGTTTTTT. Translation: CASSLGPGELFF. The V call is TRBV28, the J call TRBJ2-2; D call uncertain. The CDR3 spans 12 residues. Per the germline V gene, CDR1 is MDHEN and CDR2 is SYDVKM. Trimming pared 2 bases from V and 6 bases from J, leaving 4 bases between.

The chain has TRBV7-8 and TRBJ2-7, with 9 positions matching TRBD2. Trimming took 1 base from V and 3 from J; bases not matched to a gene: 4. The germline CDR1 and CDR2 sequences are SGHVS and FQNEAQ. The CDR3 consists of 15 residues. CDR3 bases: TGTGCCAGCAGCTTAGAGGCTAGCGGGAACTACGAGCAGTACTTC. Protein: CASSLEASGNYEQYF.

This clone was detected only a few times. V is TRBV5-1 and J is TRBJ1-1; D is undetermined. The V and J ends lost 4 bases and 3 bases respectively, with 19 bases between them. Germline CDR1 and CDR2: SGHRS and YFSETQ. This CDR3 is built from 16 residues. In DNA, the CDR3 is TGCGCCAGCAGCGGTCGGGGAGAGGTTAGCGACACTGAAGCTTTCTTT. This translates into CASSGRGEVSDTEAFF.

The V and J genes are TRBV6-4 and TRBJ2-1; D perhaps matches TRBD2 (6 bases). CDR3 length equals 15 residues. The germline CDR1 and CDR2 sequences are MRHNA and SNTAGT. The V end was cut by 0 bases, the J end by 2 bases, with 8 bases between. CDR3 nucleotides: TGTGCCAGCAGTGACTCTCGGGGGACCTACAATGAGCAGTTCTTC. It translates to CASSDSRGTYNEQFF.

The chain couples TRBV5-1 to TRBJ1-1, with a possible D match to TRBD1 (6 bases). Germline-derived CDR1 and CDR2 are SGHRS and YFSETQ. The CDR3 loop spans 15 amino acids. The V end lost 1 base, the J end lost 5 bases, and 15 bases lay between the germline ends. In DNA form, the CDR3 reads TGCGCCAGCAGCTTGAACCAGGGGTCGGGGACTGAAGCTTTCTTT. Translation: CASSLNQGSGTEAFF. Filled out from reference TRBV5-1 and TRBJ1-1, the complete variable domain reads KAGVTQTPRYLIKTRGQQVTLSCSPISGHRSVSWYQQTPGQGLQFLFEYFSETQRNKGNFPGRFSGRQFSNSRSEMNVSTLELGDSALYLCASSLNQGSGTEAFFGQGTRLTVV.

The chain joins TRBV4-1 to TRBJ1-5; 9 bases map to TRBD1. Germline CDR1 reads MGHRA; CDR2 reads YSYEKL. Trimming cost V 1 base and J 7 bases; bases outside gene matches: 8. The CDR3 length is 16 residues. The CDR3 reads CASSQGWGTGHQPQHF. CDR3 nucleotide sequence: TGCGCCAGCAGCCAAGGTTGGGGGACAGGGCACCAGCCCCAGCATTTT.

The chain employs TRBV5-4 and TRBJ1-2, with 9 positions matching TRBD1. This CDR3 has 14 amino acids. V lost 4 bases and J lost 2; bases outside the gene matches: 3. In germline, CDR1 is SGHNT, CDR2 YYREEE (reference sequence). The CDR3 bases are TGTGCCAGCAGCCATGGACAGGGGAACTATGGCTACACCTTC. It encodes CASSHGQGNYGYTF.

The chain uses TRBV7-6 and TRBJ2-7; TRBD1 agrees at 7 bases. The CDR3 has 13 amino acids. Germline CDR1 SGHVS, CDR2 FNYEAQ. With V trimmed by 3 bases and J by 3 bases, 2 bases remained unmatched. CDR3 nucleotides: TGTGCCAGCAGCTTCGGGGACAGCTACGAGCAGTACTTC. Protein: CASSFGDSYEQYF. Drawing the rest from reference TRBV7-6 and TRBJ2-7, the complete variable domain is GAGVSQSPRYKVTKRGQDVALRCDPISGHVSLYWYRQALGQGPEFLTYFNYEAQQDKSGLPNDRFSAERPEGSISTLTIQRTEQRDSAMYRCASSFGDSYEQYFGPGTRLTVT.

This clone was seen a single time. DNA of the CDR3: TGTGCCAGTAGTATACGACTCAGCAATCAGCCCCAGCATTTT. Translating it yields CASSIRLSNQPQHF. The chain couples TRBV19 to TRBJ1-5; D unresolved. The V end was cut by 2 bases, the J end by 1 base, with 6 bases between. Germline loops: CDR1 LNHDA, CDR2 SQIVND (reference sequence). The CDR3 extends over 14 amino acids. The variable domain in full, with the rest retrieved from reference TRBV19 and TRBJ1-5, is DGGITQSPKYLFRKEGQNVTLSCEQNLNHDAMYWYRQDPGQGLRLIYYSQIVNDFQKGDIAEGYSVSREKKESFPLTVTSAQKNPTAFYLCASSIRLSNQPQHFGDGTRLSIL.

This chain links TRBV30 with TRBJ1-1; TRBD1 matches at 7 bases. Germline V gives CDR1 GTSNPN, CDR2 SVGIG (reference sequence). V lost 3 bases to trimming and J lost 1 base; unmatched junction nucleotides: 5. The length of the CDR3 is 14 residues. This CDR3 reads CAWSAGTENTEAFF. CDR3 DNA: TGTGCCTGGAGCGCCGGGACAGAGAACACTGAAGCTTTCTTT.

The chain uses TRBV19 and TRBJ1-6; weak D call: TRBD1 (5 bases). The CDR3 extends over 14 amino acids. The germline V gene has CDR1 LNHDA and CDR2 SQIVND (reference sequence). V was shortened by 4 bases and J by 10 bases, with 14 bases between the two germline ends. CDR3 sequence reads: CASSTQGTGSPLHF. The CDR3 nucleotides read TGTGCCAGTAGTACCCAGGGTACCGGGTCACCCCTCCACTTT.

The chain combines TRBV2 with TRBJ1-4, with 8 bases fitting TRBD1. V lost 6 bases to trimming and J lost 1 base; unmatched junction nucleotides: 4. The germline CDR1 and CDR2 sequences are SNHLY and FYNNEI. The CDR3 covers 15 residues. The CDR3 nucleotides read TGTGCCAGCAGGATGGACAGGGTAACTAATGAAAAACTGTTTTTT. Protein sequence: CASRMDRVTNEKLFF.

The rearrangement joins TRBV5-1 to TRBJ1-5; a possible D gene is TRBD1 (6 bases). Germline V gene sequence: CDR1 SGHRS, CDR2 YFSETQ. Trimming took off 0 bases at V and 3 bases at J, with 7 bases between the two ends. The CDR3 is 14 residues long. The CDR3 loop reads CASSLGDNNQPQHF. CDR3 nucleotides: TGCGCCAGCAGCTTGGGGGACAACAATCAGCCCCAGCATTTT.

The rearrangement links TRBV5-1 to TRBJ2-3; 7 bases agree with TRBD1. Per the germline V gene, CDR1 is SGHRS and CDR2 is YFSETQ. The V segment lost 2 bases and the J segment 6 bases; nucleotides outside the gene matches: 12. This CDR3 has 16 amino acids. CDR3 region: CASSFSSATGRDTQYF. For the CDR3, the DNA is TGCGCCAGCAGCTTTTCTTCGGCGACAGGGCGCGATACGCAGTATTTT.

This rearrangement joins TRBV5-1 to TRBJ2-7; 7 bases align to TRBD2. The V gene's germline CDR1 is SGHRS and CDR2 YFSETQ. CDR3 size: 16 residues. The ends lost 0 bases at V and 0 bases at J; junction bases unmatched: 6. DNA for the CDR3: TGCGCCAGCAGCTTGGCCTCGGGGGGAAGCTCCTACGAGCAGTACTTC. It is translated as CASSLASGGSSYEQYF.

The chain couples TRBV25-1 to TRBJ2-7, with TRBD2 matching 9 bases. Germline lookup yields CDR1 MGHDK and CDR2 SYGVNS. There are 16 residues in the CDR3. The junction had 10 bases not matched to a gene; V was cut back by 1 base and J by 6 bases. The CDR3 protein is CASSEFAAGGPIEQYF. DNA of the CDR3: TGTGCCAGCAGTGAATTTGCCGCGGGAGGGCCGATCGAGCAGTACTTC.